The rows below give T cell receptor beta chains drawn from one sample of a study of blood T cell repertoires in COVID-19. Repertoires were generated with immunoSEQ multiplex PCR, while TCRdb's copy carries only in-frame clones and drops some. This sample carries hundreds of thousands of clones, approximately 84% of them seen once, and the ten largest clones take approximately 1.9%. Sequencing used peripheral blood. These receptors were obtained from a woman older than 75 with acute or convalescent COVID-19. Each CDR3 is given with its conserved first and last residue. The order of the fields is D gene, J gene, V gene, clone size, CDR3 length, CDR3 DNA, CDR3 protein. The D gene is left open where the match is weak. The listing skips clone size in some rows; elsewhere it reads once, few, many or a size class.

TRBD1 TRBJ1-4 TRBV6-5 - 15 TGTGCCAGCAGTTACTCGACAGGGGGCGTTGAAAAACTGTTTTTT CASSYSTGGVEKLFF
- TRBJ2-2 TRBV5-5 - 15 TGTGCCAGCAGCGCACAGGGATCGAACACCGGGGAGCTGTTTTTT CASSAQGSNTGELFF
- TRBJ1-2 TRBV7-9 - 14 TGTGCCAGCAGCTTAGATGCAGGGCGCTATGGCTACACCTTC CASSLDAGRYGYTF
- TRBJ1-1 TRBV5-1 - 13 TGCGCCAGCAGCAACAGAGAGAACACTGAAGCTTTCTTT CASSNRENTEAFF
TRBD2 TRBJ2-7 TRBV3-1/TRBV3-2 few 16 TGTGCCAGCAGCCAAGAGGTCCTAGCGGACTCCTACGAGCAGTACTTC CASSQEVLADSYEQYF
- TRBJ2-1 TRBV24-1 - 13 TGTGCCACCAGTGGGGCTACCTTCAATGAGCAGTTCTTC CATSGATFNEQFF
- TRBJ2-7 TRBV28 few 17 TGTGCCAGCAGTTTTTCCAGGTTCTTTGAATTTTCCTACGAGCAGTACTTC CASSFSRFFEFSYEQYF
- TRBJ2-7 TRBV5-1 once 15 TGCGCCAGCAGCCGAGGGACTTCCCTCTCCAACGAGCAGTACTTC CASSRGTSLSNEQYF
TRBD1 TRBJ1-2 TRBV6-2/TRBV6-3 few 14 TGTGCCAGCAGTTGGGACAGGGGATATGATGGCTACACCTTC CASSWDRGYDGYTF
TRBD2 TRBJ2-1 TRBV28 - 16 TGTGCCAGCAGCCACCACAGGCGGGAGAAAGGGAAGGAGCAGTTCTTC CASSHHRREKGKEQFF